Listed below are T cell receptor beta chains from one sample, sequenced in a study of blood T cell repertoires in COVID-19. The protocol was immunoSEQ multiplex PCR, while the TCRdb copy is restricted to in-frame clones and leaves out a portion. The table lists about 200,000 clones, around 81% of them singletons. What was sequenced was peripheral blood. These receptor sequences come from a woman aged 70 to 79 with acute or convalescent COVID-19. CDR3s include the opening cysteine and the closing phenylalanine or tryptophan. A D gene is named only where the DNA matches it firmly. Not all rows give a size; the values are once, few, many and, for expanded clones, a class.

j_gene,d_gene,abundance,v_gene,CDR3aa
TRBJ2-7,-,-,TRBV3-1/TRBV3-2,CASSQTHYEQYF
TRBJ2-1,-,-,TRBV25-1,CASSATWDDRQFF
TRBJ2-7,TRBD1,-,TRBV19,CASSGTASSYEQYF
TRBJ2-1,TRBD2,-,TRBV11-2,CASSPHPAGGSDNEQFF
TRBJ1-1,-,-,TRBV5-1,CASSLGGQNTEAFF
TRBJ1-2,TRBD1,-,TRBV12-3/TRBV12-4,CASSFQGADGYTF
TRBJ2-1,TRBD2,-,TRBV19,CATLSLAGGYNEQFF
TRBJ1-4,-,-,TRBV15,CATSRAGSGDEKLFF
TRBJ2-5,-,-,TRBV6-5,CASSYAGAETQYF
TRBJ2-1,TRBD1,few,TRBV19,CASTGTGVGNEQFF
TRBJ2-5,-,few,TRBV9,CASSVGQRRSQETQYF
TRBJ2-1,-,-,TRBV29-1,CSVELVALVHNEQFF
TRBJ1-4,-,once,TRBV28,CASSTPETAKGEKLFF
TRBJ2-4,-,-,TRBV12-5,CASGLALAQGGNIQYF
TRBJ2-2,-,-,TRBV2,CASSGTGFANTGELFF
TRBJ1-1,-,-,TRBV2,CASSPRGTEAFF
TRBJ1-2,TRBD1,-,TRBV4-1,CASSQGDSQHYGYTF
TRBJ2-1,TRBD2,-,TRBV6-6,CASSSGGSYNEQFF
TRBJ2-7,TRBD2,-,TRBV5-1,CASSVTSGVYEQYF
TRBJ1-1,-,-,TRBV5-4,CASSLGWTKNTEAFF
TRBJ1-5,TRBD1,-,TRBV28,CASSQDRTGVWKSNQPQHF
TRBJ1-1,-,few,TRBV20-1,CSAIYTEAFF
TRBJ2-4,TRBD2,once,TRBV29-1,CSVDLRTSGSEAKNIQYF
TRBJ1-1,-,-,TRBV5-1,CASSFRENTEAFF
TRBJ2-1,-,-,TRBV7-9,CASSPGGGVGRGVNEQFF
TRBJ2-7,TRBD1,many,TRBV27,CASSPTGTATTYEQYF
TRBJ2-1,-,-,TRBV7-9,CASSFRTGRSYNEQFF
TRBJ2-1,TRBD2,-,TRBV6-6,CASSQQAGTYNEQFF
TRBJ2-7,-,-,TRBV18,CASSPVSGSYEQYF
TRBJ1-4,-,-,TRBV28,CASRRKTNEKLFF
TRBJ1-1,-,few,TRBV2,CASSEAVGGYTEAFF
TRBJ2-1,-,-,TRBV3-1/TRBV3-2,CASSQREYSYNEQFF
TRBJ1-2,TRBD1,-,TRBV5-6,CASSSGTGGFYGYTF
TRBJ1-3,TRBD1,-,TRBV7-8,CASSTGTGAGNTIYF
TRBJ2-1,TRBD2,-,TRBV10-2,CASRGLAGNEQFF
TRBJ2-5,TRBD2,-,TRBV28,CASRPSGRRAETQYF
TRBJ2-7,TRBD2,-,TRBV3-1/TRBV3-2,CASSLSGNYYEQYF
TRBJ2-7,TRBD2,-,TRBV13,CASSLVPSGRQLAEQYF
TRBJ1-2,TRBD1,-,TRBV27,CASSQTGDGGYTF
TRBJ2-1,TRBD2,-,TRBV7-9,CASSECGTSGRGWEQFF
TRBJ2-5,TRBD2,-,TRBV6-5,CASSSPGLAGEETQYF
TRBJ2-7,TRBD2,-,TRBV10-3,CAISGGGREQHEQYF
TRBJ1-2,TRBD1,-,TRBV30,CAWNRDSINYGYTF
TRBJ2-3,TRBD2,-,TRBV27,CASSLLLAASTDTQYF
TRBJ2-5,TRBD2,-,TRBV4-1,CASSLEGVPGGPVGTQYF
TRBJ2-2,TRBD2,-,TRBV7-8,CASSFLAGVVGELFF
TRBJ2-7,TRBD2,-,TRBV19,CASSIVSGGSYEQYF
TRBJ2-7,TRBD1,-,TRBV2,CASSLPGTDRIEQYF
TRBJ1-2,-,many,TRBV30,CAWSYLPDSAVGGYTF
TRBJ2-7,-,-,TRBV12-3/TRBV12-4,CASSLGSGEQYF
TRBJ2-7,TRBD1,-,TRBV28,CASKGQVYEQYF
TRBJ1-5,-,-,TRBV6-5,CASSTGQYDQPQHF
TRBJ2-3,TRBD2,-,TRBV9,CASSAYTGTSGNTDTQYF
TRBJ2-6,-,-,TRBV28,CASSWGVGANVLTF